This T cell receptor (beta chain) is drawn from a study of T cell repertoires in cytomegalovirus infection (dated by TCRdb to between 2019 and 2020). General notes on the study: Because public TCR beta signatures pointed to carriage of CMV infection together with the matching HLA type, the HLA type of each donor mattered for the analysis. Results the study describes overall, beyond this receptor: In both this cohort and an independent roughly 400-donor cohort, the cumulative frequency of public TCR beta family members distinguished carriers of CMV infection plus the relevant HLA type. The ex vivo response was dominated by HLA-C-restricted CMV-specific TCR beta clonotypes, which also provided the single most frequent clonotype in two of eight donors.

Instrument used: Illumina HiSeq 1500. In TCRdb, the public reads were trimmed at Q25 with fastp and aligned with MiXCR, with productive beta chains retained. Entries that share a CDR3 protein sequence are merged under the most common genes and DNA. The sample table records about 740,000 distinct CDR3 sequences; 35% of these occur just once. Roughly 2.8% of the sample belongs to the ten largest clones. At the junction V is shortened by 5 bases and J by 7 bases, with 14 bases in between. CDR1 is given as SGHVS and CDR2 as FQNEAQ, both from the germline V gene. CDR3 length: 13 amino acids, cysteine to phenylalanine. CDR3 DNA is the only sequence kept; it has 39 bases, read in frame from the first base. This clonotype has a count of ten or more. It has no known antigen specificity. Base qualities are missing; no much larger clone stands one base away.

This sequence was found in a human donor in good health (CMV status not recorded). Some clones in this sample may be carry-over from other donors' samples. The sequencing sample was made of PBMCs. The rearrangement combines TRBV7-8 with TRBJ1-1, with the D gene not confidently named. The CDR3 region: CASSPSGRVEAFF. The DNA reads as follows: TGTGCCAGCAGCCCCTCGGGGAGAGTTGAAGCTTTCTTT.